This entry lists 18 T cell receptor beta chains sequenced from one sample in a study of beta chain features in type 1 diabetes. General study results and limits: The study found moderately but significantly shorter TCRB CDR3s in all four CD4+ subsets of Type 1 diabetes patients.

Their cognate antigens are unknown. Isolated RNA was reverse transcribed in full, so expressed TCRB transcripts were sequenced. TCRdb keeps only in-frame clones here, not all; method: immunoSEQ multiplex PCR. The data show hundreds of thousands of clones, over 11% seen once. The sample taken for sequencing was naive CD4+ T cells from blood. The receptors were gathered from a man between 18 and 35 years old with type 1 diabetes.

This clone was detected once. This rearrangement joins TRBV10-1 to TRBJ2-2; D call uncertain. Germline loops: CDR1 WNHNN, CDR2 SYGVQD (reference sequence). Trimming stripped 2 bases from V and 4 bases from J, with 8 bases between. The length of the CDR3 is 14 residues. The CDR3 DNA follows: TGCGCCAGCAGTGAGCGTAACCCCACCGGGGAGCTGTTTTTT. Translating it yields CASSERNPTGELFF.

This clone was seen a handful of times. This chain links TRBV6-5 with TRBJ2-7; no definite D call. CDR3 length: 14 amino acids. V lost 3 bases to trimming and J lost 0 bases, with 9 bases between them. The V gene's germline CDR1 is MNHEY and CDR2 SVGAGI. The CDR3: CASSYQGNSYEQYF. Written as DNA, the CDR3 is TGTGCCAGCAGTTATCAAGGGAACTCCTACGAGCAGTACTTC.

V is TRBV2 and J is TRBJ1-2, with D tentatively TRBD1 (5 bases). The germline V gene encodes CDR1 SNHLY and CDR2 FYNNEI. The CDR3 has 12 residues. Trimming pared 3 bases from V and 4 bases from J, leaving 6 bases between. CDR3 sequence: CASSDQGYGYTF. DNA for the CDR3: TGTGCCAGCAGTGACCAGGGCTATGGCTACACCTTC.

The J gene is TRBJ1-5, the V gene TRBV27; D perhaps matches TRBD1 (5 bases). CDR3 size: 15 residues. Trimming took 5 bases from V and 3 from J, leaving 14 bases between them. Germline lookup yields CDR1 MNHEY and CDR2 SMNVEV (reference sequence). The CDR3, as DNA: TGTGCCAGCAGTCCTGCGGGGCCTTTCAATCAGCCCCAGCATTTT. Protein: CASSPAGPFNQPQHF.

This clone was seen a handful of times. Other DNA sequences from this sample encode an identical CDR3 as well. J is TRBJ2-5 and V is TRBV11-2, with D tentatively TRBD1 (5 bases). Germline assignment: CDR1 SGHAT and CDR2 FQNNGV. CDR3 length: 13 residues. Deletions cut 5 bases from V and 5 bases from J, with 12 bases between. CDR3 in amino acids: CASSRQGGETQYF. The CDR3 coding sequence is TGTGCCAGCAGCCGCCAGGGTGGCGAGACCCAGTACTTC.

This clone was seen a few times. The chain carries TRBV5-1 and TRBJ2-2; 9 positions match TRBD2. Germline V gene data show CDR1 as SGHRS and CDR2 as YFSETQ. Trimming at V came to 5 bases and at J to 4 bases, leaving 6 bases not matched to a gene. CDR3 length equals 15 residues. This CDR3 reads CASRGLAGTTGELFF. DNA of the CDR3: TGCGCCAGCAGGGGACTAGCTGGAACCACCGGGGAGCTGTTTTTT. The variable domain in full, with the rest retrieved from reference TRBV5-1 and TRBJ2-2, is KAGVTQTPRYLIKTRGQQVTLSCSPISGHRSVSWYQQTPGQGLQFLFEYFSETQRNKGNFPGRFSGRQFSNSRSEMNVSTLELGDSALYLCASRGLAGTTGELFFGEGSRLTVL.

There are a few counts of this clone. V gene TRBV11-2 combines with J gene TRBJ2-7, with 9 nucleotides matching TRBD1. The CDR3 runs 15 residues. J gave up 6 bases and V 6 bases, and 12 bases lay outside the gene matches. From germline, CDR1 is SGHAT and CDR2 FQNNGV. The CDR3 is CASRKPGQGLPEQYF. CDR3 nucleotide sequence: TGTGCCAGCAGAAAACCGGGACAGGGTCTTCCCGAGCAGTACTTC.

This clone was seen more than once but under ten times. The rearrangement joins TRBV7-8 to TRBJ2-3; D ambiguous. CDR1 and CDR2 from the germline V gene are SGHVS and FQNEAQ. Trimming pared 7 bases from V and 0 bases from J, leaving 20 bases between. The CDR3 has 17 residues. For the CDR3, the DNA is TGTGCCAGCATGCATACGCGCAGCCCCCTAAGCACAGATACGCAGTATTTT. It translates to CASMHTRSPLSTDTQYF.

This rearrangement joins TRBV4-1 to TRBJ1-1; tentative D call: TRBD1 (5 bases). The CDR3 sequence is 14 residues long. Germline loops: CDR1 MGHRA, CDR2 YSYEKL. V shed 3 bases and J shed 3 bases, with 11 bases lying between them. CDR3 region: CASSQGWGDTEAFF. For the CDR3, the DNA is TGCGCCAGCAGCCAGGGCTGGGGCGACACTGAAGCTTTCTTT.

This chain connects TRBV28 to TRBJ2-7; maybe TRBD2 (6 bases). The CDR3 length is 12 residues. With 8 bases removed from V and 8 bases from J, the gap between germline ends came to 16 bases. Per germline, CDR1 MDHEN and CDR2 SYDVKM. The CDR3 nucleotides read TGTGCCAGCTCTGGGCCGGGGGAAAAGCAGTACTTC. It specifies CASSGPGEKQYF.

On this clone itself: A much larger clone differs by one base, so this may be a read error. The chain is built from TRBV5-4 and TRBJ1-5; D is ambiguous. Germline V gene lookup returns CDR1 SGHNT and CDR2 YYREEE (reference sequence). Trimming shortened V by 0 bases and J by 3 bases, and 1 base separated the two germline ends. This CDR3 has 12 amino acids. The CDR3 coding sequence is TGTGCCAGCAGCTTGGACAATCAGCCCCAGCATTTT. It encodes CASSLDNQPQHF.

This clone was seen a handful of times. The V and J genes are TRBV6-6 and TRBJ1-4, with 7 positions matching TRBD1. CDR3 length: 15 amino acids. Per germline, CDR1 MNHNY and CDR2 SVGAGI (reference sequence). J lost 7 bases, V lost 4 bases, and 9 bases had no gene match. The DNA of the CDR3 is TGTGCCAGCAGTTGGAAACAGGGGACGGGTGAAAAACTGTTTTTT. This translates into CASSWKQGTGEKLFF.

The rearrangement uses TRBV9 and TRBJ2-5, with D perhaps matching TRBD1 (6 bases). Germline V gene lookup returns CDR1 SGDLS and CDR2 YYNGEE. The CDR3 consists of 17 residues. V was shortened by 0 bases and J by 4 bases, with 19 bases between the two germline ends. In nucleotides, the CDR3 is TGTGCCAGCAGCGTAGGCCTCCCAGGGGCGCCGGGAGAGACCCAGTACTTC. Amino acid sequence: CASSVGLPGAPGETQYF.

This rearrangement joins TRBV28 to TRBJ2-7; D uncertain. The germline V gene encodes CDR1 MDHEN and CDR2 SYDVKM. V was pared by 2 bases and J by 2 bases, with 7 bases between. CDR3 length: 13 amino acids. The CDR3 is CASSLAGTYEQYF. CDR3 nucleotides: TGTGCCAGCAGTTTAGCCGGAACCTACGAGCAGTACTTC.

This rearrangement joins TRBV4-1 to TRBJ2-5, with 10 nucleotides matching TRBD2. Germline assignment: CDR1 MGHRA and CDR2 YSYEKL. This CDR3 is 17 amino acids long. Trimming cost V 3 bases and J 0 bases; bases outside gene matches: 7. CDR3 nucleotides: TGCGCCAGCAGCCACAGAACTAGCGGGGCAAACCAAGAGACCCAGTACTTC. This translates into CASSHRTSGANQETQYF.

This clone was detected a few times. DNA for the CDR3: TGTGCCAGCACCGGGAGGGTGGGACTAGCCAAAAACATTCAGTACTTC. It codes for CASTGRVGLAKNIQYF. This chain joins TRBV7-8 and TRBJ2-4; 8 nucleotides align to TRBD2. CDR3 size: 16 residues. CDR1 SGHVS and CDR2 FQNEAQ come from the germline V gene. Trimming removed 7 bases from V and 0 bases from J; junction bases left unmatched: 8.

This clone was picked up a small number of times. The V call is TRBV30, the J call TRBJ2-7; 10 nucleotides match TRBD2. This CDR3 is 15 amino acids long. Germline CDR1 and CDR2: GTSNPN and SVGIG (reference sequence). With 5 bases clipped from V and 5 bases from J, the junction kept 12 bases outside the gene matches. In DNA form, the CDR3 reads TGTGCCTGGGGTATTACCGGGACTAGCGAAGACGAGCAGTACTTC. This translates into CAWGITGTSEDEQYF.

The sample holds a few counts of this clone. Other nucleotide sequences in the sample specify the same CDR3. The chain combines TRBV25-1 with TRBJ2-3, with 7 positions matching TRBD1. V shed 8 bases and J 0 bases; nucleotides not matched to a gene: 2. The CDR3 has 13 amino acids. Looked up from germline, CDR1 is MGHDK and CDR2 is SYGVNS. CDR3 sequence (DNA): TGTGCCAGCCGACAGGGTAGCACAGATACGCAGTATTTT. Residues: CASRQGSTDTQYF. The complete variable domain, with remaining parts taken from reference TRBV25-1 and TRBJ2-3, reads EADIYQTPRYLVIGTGKKITLECSQTMGHDKMYWYQQDPGMELHLIHYSYGVNSTEKGDLSSESTVSRIRTEHFPLTLESARPSHTSQYLCASRQGSTDTQYFGPGTRLTVL.